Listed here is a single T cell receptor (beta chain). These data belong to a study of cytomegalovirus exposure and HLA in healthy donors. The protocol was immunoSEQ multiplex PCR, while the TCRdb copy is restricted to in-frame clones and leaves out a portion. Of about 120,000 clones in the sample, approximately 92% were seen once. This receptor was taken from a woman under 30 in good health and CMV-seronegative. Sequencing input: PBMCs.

The CDR3 is CASSLSTGLFNEQFF. CDR3 nucleotides: TGTGCCAGCAGTCTCTCGACAGGGTTGTTCAATGAGCAGTTCTTC. This chain joins TRBV6-1 and TRBJ2-1; 7 bases line up with TRBD1. V gave up 5 bases and J gave up 6 bases; unmatched junction bases: 10. The CDR3 is 15 amino acids. Looked up from germline, CDR1 is MNHNS and CDR2 is SASEGT.